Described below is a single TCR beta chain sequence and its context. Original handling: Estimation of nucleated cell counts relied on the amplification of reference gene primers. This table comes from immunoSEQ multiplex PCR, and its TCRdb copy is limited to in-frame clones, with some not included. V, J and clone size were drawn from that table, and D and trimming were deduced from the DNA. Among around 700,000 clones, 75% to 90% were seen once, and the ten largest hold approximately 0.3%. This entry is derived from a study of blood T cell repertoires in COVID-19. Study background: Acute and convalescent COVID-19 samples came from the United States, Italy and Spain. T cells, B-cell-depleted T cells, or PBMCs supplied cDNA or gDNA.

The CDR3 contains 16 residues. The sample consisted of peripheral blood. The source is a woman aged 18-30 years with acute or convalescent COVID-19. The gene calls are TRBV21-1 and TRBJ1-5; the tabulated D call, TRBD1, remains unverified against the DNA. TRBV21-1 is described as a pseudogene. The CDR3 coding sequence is TGTGCCAGCAGCGGCCCAGCCAGGGGAGGCAATCAGCCCCAGCATTTT. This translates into CASSGPARGGNQPQHF.